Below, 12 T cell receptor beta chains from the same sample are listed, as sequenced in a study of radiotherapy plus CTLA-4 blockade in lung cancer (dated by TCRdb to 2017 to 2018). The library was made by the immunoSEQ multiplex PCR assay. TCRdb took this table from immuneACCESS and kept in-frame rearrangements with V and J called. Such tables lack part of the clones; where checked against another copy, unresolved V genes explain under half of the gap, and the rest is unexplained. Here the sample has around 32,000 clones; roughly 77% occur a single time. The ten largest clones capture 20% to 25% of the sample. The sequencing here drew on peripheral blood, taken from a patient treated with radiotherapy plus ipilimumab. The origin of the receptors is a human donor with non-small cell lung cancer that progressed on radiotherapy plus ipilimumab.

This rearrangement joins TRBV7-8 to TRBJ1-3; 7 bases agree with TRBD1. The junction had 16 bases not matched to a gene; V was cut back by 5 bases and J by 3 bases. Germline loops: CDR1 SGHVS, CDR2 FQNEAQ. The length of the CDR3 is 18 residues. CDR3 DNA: TGTGCCAGCAGCCCCCTCGTCGCGGACAGGAGAGTTGGAAACACCATATATTTT. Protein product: CASSPLVADRRVGNTIYF.

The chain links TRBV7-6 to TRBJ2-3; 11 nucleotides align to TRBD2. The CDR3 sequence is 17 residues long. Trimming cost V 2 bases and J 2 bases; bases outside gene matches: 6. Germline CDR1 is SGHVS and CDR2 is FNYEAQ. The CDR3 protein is CASSLQRLAGNTDTQYF. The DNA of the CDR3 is TGTGCCAGCAGCTTACAACGACTAGCGGGGAACACAGATACGCAGTATTTT.

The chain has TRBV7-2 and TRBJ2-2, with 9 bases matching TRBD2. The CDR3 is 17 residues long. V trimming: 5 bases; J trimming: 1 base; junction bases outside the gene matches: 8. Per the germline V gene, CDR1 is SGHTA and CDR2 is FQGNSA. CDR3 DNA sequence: TGTGCCAGCAGCCCTAACGCACTAGCGGGGAACACCGGGGAGCTGTTTTTT. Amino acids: CASSPNALAGNTGELFF.

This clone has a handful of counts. CDR3 coding DNA: TGTGCCAGCAGCGCCCCGGAGTCCACAGGGCGAGAGACCCAGTACTTC. Its protein product is CASSAPESTGRETQYF. The chain links TRBV9 to TRBJ2-5; D might be TRBD1 (6 bases). V shed 3 bases and J shed 4 bases, with 19 bases lying between them. This CDR3 spans 16 amino acids. Germline V gene data show CDR1 as SGDLS and CDR2 as YYNGEE.

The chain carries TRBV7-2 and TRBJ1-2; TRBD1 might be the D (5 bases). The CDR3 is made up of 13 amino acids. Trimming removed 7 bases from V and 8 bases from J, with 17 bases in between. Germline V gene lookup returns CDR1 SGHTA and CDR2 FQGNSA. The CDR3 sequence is CASTEWGVRGYTF. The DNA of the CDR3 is TGTGCCAGCACCGAGTGGGGGGTACGAGGCTACACCTTC.

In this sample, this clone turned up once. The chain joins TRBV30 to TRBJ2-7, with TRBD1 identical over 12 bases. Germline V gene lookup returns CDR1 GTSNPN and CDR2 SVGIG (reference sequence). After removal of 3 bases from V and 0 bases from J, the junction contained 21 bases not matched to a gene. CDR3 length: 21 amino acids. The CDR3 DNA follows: TGTGCCTGGAGATTAAAGAGGGACAGGGGGCGGCGGAATCGCCTCTCCTACGAGCAGTACTTC. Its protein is CAWRLKRDRGRRNRLSYEQYF.

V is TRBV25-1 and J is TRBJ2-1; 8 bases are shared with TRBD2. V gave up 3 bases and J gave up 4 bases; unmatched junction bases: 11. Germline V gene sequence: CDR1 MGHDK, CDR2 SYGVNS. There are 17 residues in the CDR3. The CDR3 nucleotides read TGTGCCAGCAGTGATCCGCGGGCGAGCGGGGGTTACAATGAGCAGTTCTTC. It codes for CASSDPRASGGYNEQFF.

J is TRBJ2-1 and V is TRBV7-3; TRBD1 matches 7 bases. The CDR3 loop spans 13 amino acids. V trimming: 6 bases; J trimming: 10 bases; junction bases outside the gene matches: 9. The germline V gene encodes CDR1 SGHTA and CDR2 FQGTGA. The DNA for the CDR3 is TGTGCCAGCAGTCCCCGACAGGGTGGAGAGCAGTTCTTC. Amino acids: CASSPRQGGEQFF.

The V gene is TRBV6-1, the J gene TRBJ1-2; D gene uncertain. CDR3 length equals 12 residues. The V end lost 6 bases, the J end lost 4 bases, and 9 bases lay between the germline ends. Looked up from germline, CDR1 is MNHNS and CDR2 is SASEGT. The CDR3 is CASRPTGYGYTF. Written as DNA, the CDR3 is TGTGCCAGCAGGCCTACGGGCTATGGCTACACCTTC.

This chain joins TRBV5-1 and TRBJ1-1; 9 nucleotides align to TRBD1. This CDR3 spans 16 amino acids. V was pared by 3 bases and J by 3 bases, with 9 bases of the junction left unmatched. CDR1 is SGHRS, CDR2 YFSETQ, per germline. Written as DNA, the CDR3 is TGCGCCAGCAGCTCGAAACAGGGGGCGCGTGACACTGAAGCTTTCTTT. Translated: CASSSKQGARDTEAFF.

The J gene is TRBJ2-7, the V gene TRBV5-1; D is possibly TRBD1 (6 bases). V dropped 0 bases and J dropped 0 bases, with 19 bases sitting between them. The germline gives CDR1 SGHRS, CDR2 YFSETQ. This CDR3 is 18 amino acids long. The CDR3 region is CASSLVVWVQDSSYEQYF. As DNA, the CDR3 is TGCGCCAGCAGCTTGGTAGTCTGGGTGCAGGACAGCTCCTACGAGCAGTACTTC. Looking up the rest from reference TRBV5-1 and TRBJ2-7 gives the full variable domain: KAGVTQTPRYLIKTRGQQVTLSCSPISGHRSVSWYQQTPGQGLQFLFEYFSETQRNKGNFPGRFSGRQFSNSRSEMNVSTLELGDSALYLCASSLVVWVQDSSYEQYFGPGTRLTVT.

In nucleotides, the CDR3 is TGTGCCAGCAGCCCTAAACTAGCGGGGGTTACGAACACCGGGGAGCTGTTTTTT. Translating gives CASSPKLAGVTNTGELFF. This rearrangement joins TRBV4-2 to TRBJ2-2; 11 nucleotides line up with TRBD2. The CDR3 totals 18 residues. Trimming cost V 4 bases and J 0 bases; bases outside gene matches: 7. Germline V lookup: CDR1 LGHNA, CDR2 YNFKEQ.